This T cell receptor (beta chain) is from a study of blood T cells in healthy people across ages (dated by TCRdb to the mid-2010s). Background for the entire study: In model experiments, template switching captured about one uniquely barcoded TCR beta cDNA molecule for every two T cells. The donors were divided into four age groups: young (average roughly 15 years), middle-aged (about 39), aged (around 59) and long-lived (nearly 85). To avoid experimental bias, donors of different ages were randomly spread across the sequencing lanes. For two donors (one aged 18 to 29 and one aged 80 or older), the study analyzed two additional independent replicas of 1 million unique cDNA reads from the same blood draw. Age-related changes in TCR beta repertoire diversity were measured in the study by deep sequencing normalized with unique cDNA molecular identifiers.

The germline V gene specifies SGHRS as CDR1 and YFSETQ as CDR2. The CDR3, cysteine through phenylalanine, is 17 amino acids long. Just CDR3 DNA is preserved here, 51 bases in frame from base 1. V loses 5 bases of germline sequence and J loses 8 bases, and the interval between the two ends is 26 bases. Donors were 39 systemically healthy Caucasian individuals from Russia aged roughly 6 to 95 years. Around 10 milliliters of peripheral blood were collected from each donor into EDTA-treated Vacutainer tubes. Ficoll-Paque density-gradient centrifugation was used to isolate PBMCs, with at least 7 million obtained per sample. Trizol reagent was used to extract total RNA from PBMCs, with at least 6 micrograms per sample. Naive CD45RAhigh/CD27high T cell percentages were measured by flow cytometry on a PBMC aliquot from every donor. General conclusions and limits of the study: Since profiling was done on bulk unsorted PBMCs, naive and antigen-experienced compartments could not be conclusively compared. Compared with the aged group, the long-lived group had more naive CD4+ T cells, fewer expanded clones and increased TCR diversity, suggesting age selection. As age increased, observed TCR beta diversity per million T cells dropped in a roughly linear way, and a significant reduction was already evident by age about 40. There was a strong correlation between observed TCR beta diversity and the percentage of naive T cells measured by flow cytometry. Because donor CMV infection status was unknown, age-related changes in expanded clonotypes were potentially confounded. Estimates of total diversity based on one million sequenced T cells were considered lower bounds and underestimates.

The receptor library was made with 5' RACE. The instrument given in TCRdb is Illumina HiSeq 2500. A second PCR of roughly 7 to 12 cycles was run with a J-beta primer mix and a sample-barcoded 5' primer. Each TCR beta cDNA molecule received a unique molecular identifier from a template-switch 5' adaptor carrying 12 random nucleotides. Each sample yielded at least 3 million CDR3-containing paired-end reads. All of the RNA was converted into first-strand cDNA using the Mint cDNA synthesis kit, with a TRBC-specific oligonucleotide serving as the primer. Following uracil-DNA glycosylase treatment, all cDNA underwent a first 18-cycle PCR with the universal primers M1SS and BC2_uni_R. Processing in the source paper ran as follows. For normalization, 1 million high-quality reads, each with a distinct molecular identifier, were randomly selected from each sample. Instead of being binned into consensus sequences, reads with shared molecular identifiers were discarded. CDR3 identification, clonotype clustering and error correction used MiTCR with a Q25 quality threshold and the strictest error-elimination algorithm. A nonparametric unseen species model with Euler transformation was used to estimate a lower bound on total TCR beta diversity. Clones were called with MiXCR by TCRdb after fastp trimmed the public reads at Q25, and only in-frame beta chains were retained. Every entry covers one CDR3 protein and lists the most common genes and DNA from its rows. In this record, the V and J calls reflect TCRdb's handling and not the investigators' own analysis. Counted in this sample were 1,500,000 or so distinct CDR3 sequences; 59% of them appeared once. The top ten clones comprise under 8.5% of the sample.

This clonotype was detected only a few times. No cognate antigen has been identified for it. No clone much larger than this one lies a single base away; base qualities are absent. The rearrangement joined TRBV5-1 to TRBJ2-1; perhaps TRBD1 is the D gene, with 6 bases matching. The material sequenced was blood. The clonotype was recovered from a man aged 18 to 30 in good health. The DNA reads as follows: TGCGCCAGCAGAACAGGGTGGGTACATGGCAGGGTGGATGAGCAGTTCTTC. The encoded protein is CASRTGWVHGRVDEQFF.